A single sample is the source of the 27 T cell receptor beta chains below, sequenced in a study of cytomegalovirus exposure and HLA in healthy donors. It was with 60 Vbeta and 13 Jbeta primers that the PCR ran. Repertoires were generated with immunoSEQ multiplex PCR, while TCRdb's copy carries only in-frame clones and drops some. Of around 180,000 clones in the sample, almost 85% were seen once. Sequenced material: PBMCs. Receptor source: a boy between 10 and 17 years old in good health and CMV-seronegative.

The J gene is TRBJ2-2, the V gene TRBV7-9, with D unresolved. Germline V CDR1 and CDR2: SEHNR, FQNEAQ (reference sequence). The CDR3 sequence is 14 residues long. The germline V and J ends were trimmed by 3 bases and 1 base, with 6 bases remaining between them. The CDR3 is CASSLPENTGELFF. The CDR3 nucleotides are TGTGCCAGCAGCTTGCCAGAGAACACCGGGGAGCTGTTTTTT.

The V gene is TRBV4-1, the J gene TRBJ2-5; D possibly corresponds to TRBD1 (6 bases). Trimming shortened V by 5 bases and J by 3 bases, and 19 bases separated the two germline ends. This CDR3 contains 16 residues. CDR1 MGHRA and CDR2 YSYEKL come from the germline V gene. The CDR3 nucleotides are TGCGCCAGCAGCTCTCACACGGACAGTCTAAAAGAGACCCAGTACTTC. Translation gives CASSSHTDSLKETQYF.

This rearrangement joins TRBV2 to TRBJ2-1; 10 bases line up with TRBD2. V shed 10 bases, J shed 4 bases, and the junction held 7 bases outside the gene matches. Germline lookup yields CDR1 SNHLY and CDR2 FYNNEI. This CDR3 has 14 amino acids. The CDR3 here is CAIYQRGGYNEQFF. The CDR3 DNA reads as TGTGCCATCTATCAGCGGGGGGGATACAATGAGCAGTTCTTC.

The V gene is TRBV28, the J gene TRBJ1-1, with unresolved D. The length of the CDR3 is 12 residues. V was shortened by 8 bases and J by 2 bases, with 9 bases between the two germline ends. The V gene's germline CDR1 is MDHEN and CDR2 SYDVKM. CDR3 region: CASRQSNTEAFF. In nucleotides, the CDR3 is TGTGCCAGCCGCCAGTCTAACACTGAAGCTTTCTTT.

J is TRBJ2-1 and V is TRBV5-6; 10 bases are a match to TRBD1. In germline, CDR1 is SGHDT, CDR2 YYEEEE. V gave up 0 bases and J gave up 8 bases; unmatched junction bases: 5. This CDR3 spans 15 amino acids. The CDR3 DNA reads as TGTGCCAGCAGCTTGGCCGGGACAGGGGAGGATGAGCAGTTCTTC. Residues: CASSLAGTGEDEQFF. Full variable domain (missing parts from reference TRBV5-6 and TRBJ2-1): DAGVTQSPTHLIKTRGQQVTLRCSPKSGHDTVSWYQQALGQGPQFIFQYYEEEERQRGNFPDRFSGHQFPNYSSELNVNALLLGDSALYLCASSLAGTGEDEQFFGPGTRLTVL.

This clone turned up a few times. The rearrangement links TRBV2 to TRBJ2-7; D not resolved. Germline lookup yields CDR1 SNHLY and CDR2 FYNNEI. V lost 3 bases and J 3 bases, leaving 3 bases between the germline ends. The CDR3 runs to 11 residues. CDR3 amino acids: CASSDYYEQYF. CDR3 nucleotide sequence: TGTGCCAGCAGTGACTACTACGAGCAGTACTTC.

The chain recombines TRBV5-6 with TRBJ1-1, with TRBD1 matching over 7 bases. After removal of 2 bases from V and 11 bases from J, the junction contained 3 bases not matched to a gene. CDR1 and CDR2 from the germline V gene are SGHDT and YYEEEE. The CDR3 length is 11 residues. CDR3 nucleotide sequence: TGTGCCAGCAGCTTTGACAGGGAGGCTTTCTTT. Its protein product is CASSFDREAFF.

This rearrangement joins TRBV9 to TRBJ1-1, with 9 bases identical to TRBD1. Germline V gives CDR1 SGDLS, CDR2 YYNGEE. The J segment lost 5 bases and the V segment lost 5 bases, leaving 10 bases of the junction unmatched. The CDR3 totals 15 residues. The CDR3 is CASRPLTGGETEAFF. Here the CDR3 DNA reads TGTGCCAGCAGACCCCTCACAGGGGGCGAGACTGAAGCTTTCTTT.

The chain uses TRBV5-1 and TRBJ2-5, with 9 bases that match TRBD2. The CDR3 runs 15 residues. Germline V gene data show CDR1 as SGHRS and CDR2 as YFSETQ. Germline trimming cut 2 bases from V and 2 bases from J; bases unmatched to any gene: 4. The CDR3 bases are TGCGCCAGCAGCTTCCTGGCGGGGGGGCAAGAGACCCAGTACTTC. This translates into CASSFLAGGQETQYF.

The rearrangement joins TRBV19 to TRBJ2-7, with D unresolved. Trimming pared 1 base from V and 1 base from J, leaving 8 bases between. CDR1 and CDR2 from the germline V gene are LNHDA and SQIVND (reference sequence). The CDR3 has 14 amino acids. The CDR3 is CASSIVHGSYEQYF. The CDR3 nucleotides are TGTGCCAGTAGTATAGTTCACGGGTCCTACGAGCAGTACTTC.

In DNA form, the CDR3 reads TGTGCCACCCCTTTTTATGGGTCAGGTCCTACGCAGTATTTT. It is translated as CATPFYGSGPTQYF. The V and J genes are TRBV2 and TRBJ2-3, with no clear D. The germline gives CDR1 SNHLY, CDR2 FYNNEI. Trimming stripped 10 bases from V and 8 bases from J, with 22 bases between. CDR3 length: 14 residues. Combining the CDR3 with reference TRBV2 and TRBJ2-3 gives the whole variable domain EPEVTQTPSHQVTQMGQEVILRCVPISNHLYFYWYRQILGQKVEFLVSFYNNEISEKSEIFDDQFSVERPDGSNFTLKIRSTKLEDSAMYFCATPFYGSGPTQYFGPGTRLTVL.

Here the CDR3 reads CASSESRGGQFF. In DNA, the CDR3 is TGTGCCAGCAGTGAATCGAGAGGAGGGCAGTTCTTC. This chain uses TRBV6-1 with TRBJ2-1; possibly TRBD2 for D (5 bases). Germline values: CDR1 MNHNS, CDR2 SASEGT. This CDR3 spans 12 amino acids. The V gene lost 2 bases and the J gene lost 12 bases, with 11 bases spanning the gap.

CDR3 protein: CASATRQGWDGYTF. Here the CDR3 DNA reads TGTGCCAGCGCAACTCGACAGGGGTGGGATGGCTACACCTTC. The chain couples TRBV27 to TRBJ1-2, with 8 bases that match TRBD1. The junction had 11 bases not matched to a gene; V was cut back by 8 bases and J by 6 bases. This CDR3 is 14 amino acids long. Germline V gene lookup returns CDR1 MNHEY and CDR2 SMNVEV (reference sequence).

This clone was detected only a few times. The chain joins TRBV19 to TRBJ2-3, with 7 bases matching TRBD1. The CDR3 is made up of 19 amino acids. Germline V gives CDR1 LNHDA, CDR2 SQIVND (reference sequence). After removal of 4 bases from V and 0 bases from J, the junction contained 16 bases not matched to a gene. The CDR3 sequence is CASSSMSGGRTSSTDTQYF. The CDR3 region has the DNA TGTGCCAGTAGTAGCATGTCAGGGGGAAGAACTTCTAGCACAGATACGCAGTATTTT.

The V gene is TRBV5-1, the J gene TRBJ2-7; perhaps TRBD2 as D (6 bases). Germline V gives CDR1 SGHRS, CDR2 YFSETQ. V shed 0 bases and J shed 3 bases, with 19 bases lying between them. There are 17 residues in the CDR3. This chain's CDR3 is CASSLGGLQEGIYEQYF. The CDR3 DNA sequence: TGCGCCAGCAGCTTGGGGGGATTACAGGAGGGGATCTACGAGCAGTACTTC.

This clone was seen only a few times. The chain uses TRBV7-9 and TRBJ2-6; TRBD1 might be the D (5 bases). Trimming removed 10 bases at V and 2 bases at J, with 9 bases between. CDR3 length: 13 amino acids. Germline V gives CDR1 SEHNR, CDR2 FQNEAQ (reference sequence). In DNA, the CDR3 is TGTGCCACTTCAGGGACTGGGGCCAACGTCCTGACTTTC. This gives the protein CATSGTGANVLTF.

This clone was counted between two and nine times. This chain links TRBV27 with TRBJ1-4; 7 positions match TRBD1. The CDR3 totals 12 residues. In germline, CDR1 is MNHEY, CDR2 SMNVEV (reference sequence). With 6 bases clipped from V and 10 bases from J, the junction kept 5 bases outside the gene matches. The CDR3 loop reads CASSRTGLKLFF. Here the CDR3 DNA reads TGTGCCAGCAGCCGGACAGGATTAAAACTGTTTTTT.

The chain recombines TRBV29-1 with TRBJ2-5, with 8 bases aligning to TRBD1. This CDR3 has 13 residues. Trimming took 1 base from V and 4 from J; bases not matched to a gene: 2. The V gene's germline CDR1 is SQVTM and CDR2 ANQGSEA. In nucleotides, the CDR3 is TGCAGCGTTGAAGGGACAGGGCTAGAGACCCAGTACTTC. Protein product: CSVEGTGLETQYF.

This clone was observed a handful of times. The chain has TRBV4-3 and TRBJ2-3, with TRBD2 matching over 8 bases. CDR3 length: 16 residues. Germline V gene sequence: CDR1 LGHNA, CDR2 YSLEER. The V gene end was trimmed by 2 bases and the J gene end by 5 bases; junction bases not matched to a gene: 9. The CDR3 bases are TGCGCCAGCAGCCAATCAGCGGGGGCATCCCTAGATACGCAGTATTTT. The encoded protein is CASSQSAGASLDTQYF.

The chain couples TRBV15 to TRBJ1-2; perhaps TRBD1 as D (5 bases). This CDR3 is 15 amino acids long. Trimming removed 0 bases at V and 2 bases at J, with 10 bases between. Germline V gene data show CDR1 as LNHNV and CDR2 as YYDKDF (reference sequence). CDR3 DNA: TGTGCCACCAGCAGAGATCTTAACAGGAACTATGGCTACACCTTC. As protein: CATSRDLNRNYGYTF.

The rearrangement links TRBV30 to TRBJ2-1, with D hard to call. Germline CDR1 is GTSNPN and CDR2 is SVGIG (reference sequence). Trimming stripped 2 bases from V and 6 bases from J, with 5 bases between. This CDR3 is built from 11 residues. The CDR3 DNA reads TGTGCCTGGAGTCCCCTCAATGAGCAGTTCTTC. Its protein is CAWSPLNEQFF.

The V call is TRBV7-6, the J call TRBJ1-5; D remains unclear. This CDR3 has 14 residues. Per the germline V gene, CDR1 is SGHVS and CDR2 is FNYEAQ. Trimming removed 3 bases at V and 0 bases at J, with 6 bases between. As DNA, the CDR3 is TGTGCCAGCAGCTTGGGCGATAGCAATCAGCCCCAGCATTTT. It is translated as CASSLGDSNQPQHF.

V gene TRBV5-1 combines with J gene TRBJ2-1, with 8 bases identical to TRBD2. The CDR3 is made up of 12 amino acids. V trimming: 6 bases; J trimming: 9 bases; junction bases outside the gene matches: 5. Looked up from germline, CDR1 is SGHRS and CDR2 is YFSETQ. The CDR3 DNA is TGCGCCAGCAATCCGGGAGGGGGTGAGCAGTTCTTC. The encoded protein is CASNPGGGEQFF.

The CDR3 protein is CASSLETGGYGYTF. DNA of the CDR3: TGTGCCAGCAGCTTAGAAACGGGGGGCTATGGCTACACCTTC. The chain links TRBV7-9 to TRBJ1-2, with D possibly being TRBD1 (5 bases). Looked up from germline, CDR1 is SEHNR and CDR2 is FQNEAQ (reference sequence). The length of the CDR3 is 14 residues. V was cut by 1 base and J by 4 bases, with 10 bases left in between.

The chain carries TRBV7-9 and TRBJ2-5; TRBD2 matches 7 bases. Per the germline V gene, CDR1 is SEHNR and CDR2 is FQNEAQ (reference sequence). The CDR3 is 15 residues long. The V gene end was trimmed by 6 bases and the J gene end by 3 bases; junction bases not matched to a gene: 10. DNA of the CDR3: TGTGCCAGCAGGGGCGGGGGAGTTACAAAAGAGACCCAGTACTTC. Translating gives CASRGGGVTKETQYF.

The V gene is TRBV13, the J gene TRBJ1-1; TRBD1 aligns across 7 bases. The CDR3 totals 15 residues. The ends lost 6 bases at V and 2 bases at J; junction bases unmatched: 9. Germline V gene data show CDR1 as PRHDT and CDR2 as FYEKMQ (reference sequence). CDR3 DNA: TGTGCCAGCAGAACCGGAGGGGGCGCAAACACTGAAGCTTTCTTT. Amino acid sequence: CASRTGGGANTEAFF.

This sequence joins TRBV9 and TRBJ2-2; D remains ambiguous. The CDR3 is 12 amino acids. The germline V gene encodes CDR1 SGDLS and CDR2 YYNGEE. Trimming removed 4 bases at V and 7 bases at J, with 8 bases between. The CDR3 region has the DNA TGTGCCAGCAGCCCCGCGGTCGGGGAGCTGTTTTTT. This translates into CASSPAVGELFF.